This T cell receptor (beta chain) appears in the sequencing data of a study of cytomegalovirus exposure and HLA in healthy donors. Study-level points and caveats: According to the study, approximately 150 TCR beta chains were cytomegalovirus-associated. Further analysis was carried out later, and it showed several of the most significant clusters appearing linked to common viral pathogens. Sequencing depth across donors, presence/absence analyses assumed, was roughly uniform.

Donors showed nominal health when sampled, although they likely had unrecorded immune exposures. J gave up 4 bases and V 5 bases, and 5 bases lay outside the gene matches. CDR3 size: 17 residues. Germline values: CDR1 SGHAT, CDR2 FQNNGV. The PCR was carried out with 60 Vbeta primers and 13 Jbeta primers. The protocol was immunoSEQ multiplex PCR, while the TCRdb copy is restricted to in-frame clones and leaves out a portion. The sample records 70,000 to 95,000 clones, less than 85% being singletons. Comments on this clone: Antigen specificity is unknown.

The chain carries TRBV11-2 and TRBJ2-1, with 16 bases matching TRBD2. The sequence was collected from a man between 25 and 39 years old in good health and CMV-seropositive. The sequencing sample was made of PBMCs. CDR3 amino acids: CASSKGTSGRGYNEQFF. CDR3 sequence (DNA): TGTGCCAGCAGCAAAGGGACTAGCGGGAGGGGATACAATGAGCAGTTCTTC.